The 26 T cell receptor beta chains below were found in one sample sequenced in a study of vaccination effects on CD4 cells after COVID-19. Antigen specificity for these receptors is unknown. TCRdb's copy holds only in-frame clones and misses some; the assay was immunoSEQ multiplex PCR. The data show about 43,000 clones, about 80% seen once. Antigen-specific CD4+ T cells were expanded (with viral peptide pools) by the ViraFEST assay ahead of sequencing. At the end of 9 to 11 days of culture, CD4+ T cells were isolated. Negative nucleocapsid antibody tests before and after vaccination confirmed no previous SARS-CoV-2 infection. The specimen comprised CD4+ T cells from PBMCs cultured with SARS-CoV-2 spike peptides, sampled before COVID-19 vaccination. Receptors were obtained from a human donor who received a COVID-19 vaccine.

The chain employs TRBV7-2 and TRBJ1-6, with a possible D match to TRBD1 (5 bases). Trimming pared 0 bases from V and 7 bases from J, leaving 13 bases between. Germline CDR1 is SGHTA and CDR2 is FQGNSA. There are 16 residues in the CDR3. CDR3 bases: TGTGCCAGCAGCTTAGCCCAGGGTGTTCGGAATTCACCCCTCCACTTT. This sequence encodes CASSLAQGVRNSPLHF.

The chain recombines TRBV5-1 with TRBJ2-5; D is unresolved. Trimming shortened V by 1 base and J by 5 bases, and 3 bases separated the two germline ends. The CDR3 spans 11 residues. Germline V CDR1 and CDR2: SGHRS, YFSETQ. CDR3 nucleotides: TGCGCCAGCAGCTTGACGGAGACCCAGTACTTC. Its protein product is CASSLTETQYF.

This clone was found a few times. Here the CDR3 DNA reads TGTGCCAGCTCACCAGACTCACCGAACACCGGGGAGCTGTTTTTT. This codes for CASSPDSPNTGELFF. This chain links TRBV18 with TRBJ2-2; D call uncertain. The V and J ends lost 2 bases and 0 bases respectively, with 7 bases between them. The CDR3 sequence is 15 residues long. The germline gives CDR1 KGHSH, CDR2 LQKENI.

The chain links TRBV7-8 to TRBJ1-5; TRBD1 agrees at 7 bases. This CDR3 has 15 amino acids. Trimming removed 5 bases from V and 10 bases from J; junction bases left unmatched: 14. Germline loops: CDR1 SGHVS, CDR2 FQNEAQ. CDR3 amino acids: CASSGGQVSSTPQHF. CDR3 DNA: TGTGCCAGCAGCGGCGGACAGGTCTCTTCAACACCCCAGCATTTT.

V usage is TRBV6-1 and J usage is TRBJ2-6; D possibly uses TRBD1 or TRBD2 (6 bases each). Germline values: CDR1 MNHNS, CDR2 SASEGT. V lost 3 bases, J lost 2 bases, and 8 bases lay in between. The CDR3 is 15 amino acids. CDR3 nucleotides: TGTGCCAGCAGTGAGGGGGGCACTGGGGCCAACGTCCTGACTTTC. Its protein product is CASSEGGTGANVLTF.

The chain is built from TRBV5-8 and TRBJ1-5; D unresolved. Deletions cut 4 bases from V and 1 base from J, with 9 bases between. The CDR3 runs to 14 residues. Germline CDR1 is SGHTS and CDR2 is YDEGEE. The CDR3 sequence is CASSQWTSNQPQHF. In DNA, the CDR3 is TGTGCCAGCAGCCAATGGACGAGCAATCAGCCCCAGCATTTT.

The CDR3 DNA follows: TGTGCTAGTGGTTTGGGATCACTTGGGACAGGGGACGTCCTGACTTTC. It codes for CASGLGSLGTGDVLTF. V and J are TRBV12-5 and TRBJ2-6, with TRBD1 matching 10 bases. The CDR3 sequence is 16 residues long. Germline values: CDR1 LGHNT, CDR2 FRNRAP. Trimming at V came to 1 base and at J to 11 bases, leaving 8 bases not matched to a gene.

V usage is TRBV24-1 and J usage is TRBJ2-3, with 8 bases identical to TRBD1. The CDR3 extends over 19 amino acids. The ends lost 3 bases at V and 2 bases at J; junction bases unmatched: 15. CDR1 KGHDR and CDR2 SFDVKD come from the germline V gene. CDR3 amino acids: CATSDPTQPDRGATDTQYF. CDR3 sequence (DNA): TGTGCCACCAGTGATCCTACTCAACCTGACAGGGGAGCCACAGATACGCAGTATTTT.

In its sample, this clone was seen once. This chain links TRBV6-5 with TRBJ1-3, with 8 bases aligning to TRBD1. The V and J ends lost 7 bases and 9 bases, in that order; junction bases with no gene match: 11. This CDR3 has 14 residues. Germline loops: CDR1 MNHEY, CDR2 SVGAGI. The DNA for the CDR3 is TGTGCCAGCACTCAGGACAGGGATCGAGGCACCATATATTTT. The encoded protein is CASTQDRDRGTIYF.

This rearrangement joins TRBV7-2 to TRBJ1-5, with D unresolved. The length of the CDR3 is 13 residues. V gave up 4 bases and J gave up 3 bases, with 7 bases separating them. In germline, CDR1 is SGHTA, CDR2 FQGNSA. In DNA form, the CDR3 reads TGTGCCAGCAGCTCCTCTAACAATCAGCCCCAGCATTTT. Its translation is CASSSSNNQPQHF.

The J gene is TRBJ2-5, the V gene TRBV30; D is perhaps TRBD2 (5 bases). The CDR3 runs to 13 residues. Per germline, CDR1 GTSNPN and CDR2 SVGIG (reference sequence). V was trimmed by 0 bases and J by 5 bases, leaving 10 bases between them. The CDR3: CAWSVRWEETQYF. For the CDR3, the DNA is TGTGCCTGGAGTGTAAGATGGGAGGAGACCCAGTACTTC.

In this sample, this clone turned up a few times. This chain joins TRBV4-2 and TRBJ1-6, with D unclear. Germline V CDR1 and CDR2: LGHNA, YNFKEQ. The CDR3 consists of 14 residues. The V gene lost 3 bases and the J gene lost 11 bases, with 14 bases spanning the gap. The DNA for the CDR3 is TGTGCCAGCAGCCAGGCTGGTTTGGAACCACCCCTCCACTTT. This encodes CASSQAGLEPPLHF.

The V gene is TRBV5-1, the J gene TRBJ1-2; 7 positions agree with TRBD1. With 1 base clipped from V and 8 bases from J, the junction kept 5 bases outside the gene matches. The CDR3 sequence is 13 residues long. The V gene's germline CDR1 is SGHRS and CDR2 YFSETQ. The CDR3 protein is CASSLQGQRGYTF. The CDR3 DNA reads as TGCGCCAGCAGCTTGCAGGGACAGAGGGGCTACACCTTC.

The chain links TRBV5-5 to TRBJ2-5; the match to TRBD1 covers 10 bases. Germline CDR1 and CDR2: SGHKS and YYEKEE (reference sequence). V shed 0 bases and J 2 bases; nucleotides not matched to a gene: 1. CDR3 size: 15 residues. The CDR3 region is CASSLVGQGQETQYF. CDR3 coding DNA: TGTGCCAGCAGCTTGGTGGGACAGGGGCAAGAGACCCAGTACTTC.

The J gene is TRBJ1-2, the V gene TRBV28, with a possible D match to TRBD1 (5 bases). This CDR3 comprises 15 residues. Germline V CDR1 and CDR2: MDHEN, SYDVKM. V shed 4 bases and J shed 0 bases, with 12 bases lying between them. The CDR3 loop reads CASSSPGGPNYGYTF. CDR3 bases: TGTGCCAGCAGTTCCCCCGGGGGTCCTAACTATGGCTACACCTTC.

The chain joins TRBV14 to TRBJ2-7; 10 bases line up with TRBD1. Germline loops: CDR1 SGHDN, CDR2 FVKESK. The CDR3 has 14 amino acids. V gave up 8 bases and J gave up 9 bases; unmatched junction bases: 13. The CDR3 loop reads CASRPGQGFGWQYV. The DNA for the CDR3 is TGTGCCAGCCGGCCGGGACAGGGGTTTGGGTGGCAGTACGTC.

The chain joins TRBV30 to TRBJ1-3; D not resolved. Per germline, CDR1 GTSNPN and CDR2 SVGIG (reference sequence). The ends were cut back, 0 bases at V and 4 bases at J, with 16 bases in the middle. The CDR3 consists of 16 residues. CDR3 protein: CAWSVQILSGGNTIYF. The CDR3 DNA is TGTGCCTGGAGTGTACAGATATTGTCGGGAGGAAACACCATATATTTT.

This sequence joins TRBV19 and TRBJ1-5, with D maybe TRBD1 (6 bases). Trimming pared 9 bases from V and 1 base from J, leaving 16 bases between. CDR3 length equals 15 residues. The germline V gene has CDR1 LNHDA and CDR2 SQIVND (reference sequence). The CDR3 DNA reads TGTGCCAGCTCGTGGACAGACCTAAGCAATCAGCCCCAGCATTTT. Its translation is CASSWTDLSNQPQHF.

This clone has only a few counts. V is TRBV7-2 and J is TRBJ2-1; D is unclear. The V and J ends lost 5 bases and 4 bases respectively, with 12 bases between them. Looked up from germline, CDR1 is SGHTA and CDR2 is FQGNSA. The CDR3 loop spans 14 amino acids. Here the CDR3 reads CASSPFDTYNEQFF. For the CDR3, the DNA is TGTGCCAGCAGCCCATTTGACACGTACAATGAGCAGTTCTTC.

The chain joins TRBV20-1 to TRBJ2-5; D call uncertain. Germline CDR1 and CDR2: DFQATT and SNEGSKA (reference sequence). This CDR3 comprises 10 residues. CDR3 nucleotides: TGCAGCACCTTGGACGAGACCCAGTACTTC. As protein: CSTLDETQYF.

This chain uses TRBV10-3 with TRBJ2-4; D is undetermined. The CDR3 sequence is 14 residues long. V was cut by 5 bases and J by 0 bases, with 8 bases left in between. The germline V gene has CDR1 ENHRY and CDR2 SYGVKD. CDR3 in amino acids: CAISPSIAKNIQYF. CDR3 nucleotides: TGTGCCATCAGTCCCAGTATAGCCAAAAACATTCAGTACTTC.

The rearrangement uses TRBV30 and TRBJ2-7; D gene ambiguous. The CDR3 runs 12 residues. From germline, CDR1 is GTSNPN and CDR2 SVGIG (reference sequence). With 0 bases removed from V and 6 bases from J, the gap between germline ends came to 9 bases. Here the CDR3 DNA reads TGTGCCTGGAGTGTGAAAGGTGCCGAGCAGTACGTC. Protein: CAWSVKGAEQYV.

The CDR3 is CASRTGLARQFF. CDR3 nucleotide sequence: TGTGCCAGCAGGACAGGACTAGCGAGGCAGTTCTTC. The chain carries TRBV12-3 or TRBV12-4 and TRBJ2-1; 9 nucleotides align to TRBD2. With V trimmed by 6 bases and J by 12 bases, 6 bases remained unmatched. The CDR3 runs 12 residues.

This chain joins TRBV2 and TRBJ1-1; D is possibly TRBD1 (6 bases). Trimming took 6 bases from V and 0 from J, leaving 8 bases between them. The CDR3 sequence is 13 residues long. From germline, CDR1 is SNHLY and CDR2 FYNNEI. Here the CDR3 DNA reads TGTGCCAGCAGGGACAGCCTGAACACTGAAGCTTTCTTT. This codes for CASRDSLNTEAFF.

This clone was observed a handful of times. V gene TRBV4-1 combines with J gene TRBJ1-2; unclear D gene. This CDR3 is built from 13 residues. CDR1 and CDR2 (germline): MGHRA, YSYEKL. Trimming removed 3 bases at V and 6 bases at J, with 11 bases between. The CDR3 DNA reads TGCGCCAGCAGCCATCAACCCGGAGATGGCTACACCTTC. It is translated as CASSHQPGDGYTF.

The chain employs TRBV5-1 and TRBJ2-2; 10 nucleotides align to TRBD1. CDR3 length equals 15 residues. CDR1 and CDR2 (germline): SGHRS, YFSETQ. The V segment lost 2 bases and the J segment 6 bases; nucleotides outside the gene matches: 4. CDR3 nucleotides: TGCGCCAGCAGCTTAACGGGACAGGGGTCCGGGGAGCTGTTTTTT. Protein product: CASSLTGQGSGELFF.